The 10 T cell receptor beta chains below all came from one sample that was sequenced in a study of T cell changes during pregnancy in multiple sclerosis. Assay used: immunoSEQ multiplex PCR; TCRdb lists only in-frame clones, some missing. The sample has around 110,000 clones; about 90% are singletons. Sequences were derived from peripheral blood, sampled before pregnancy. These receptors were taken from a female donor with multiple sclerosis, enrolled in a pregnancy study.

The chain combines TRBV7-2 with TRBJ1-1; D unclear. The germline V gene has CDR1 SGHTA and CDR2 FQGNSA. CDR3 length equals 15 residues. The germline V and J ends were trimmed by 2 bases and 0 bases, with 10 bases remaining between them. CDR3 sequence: CASSLNPVMNTEAFF. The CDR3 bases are TGTGCCAGCAGCTTAAACCCGGTTATGAACACTGAAGCTTTCTTT. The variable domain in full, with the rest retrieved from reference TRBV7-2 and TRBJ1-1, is GAGVSQSPSNKVTEKGKDVELRCDPISGHTALYWYRQSLGQGLEFLIYFQGNSAPDKSGLPSDRFSAERTGGSVSTLTIQRTQQEDSAVYLCASSLNPVMNTEAFFGQGTRLTVV.

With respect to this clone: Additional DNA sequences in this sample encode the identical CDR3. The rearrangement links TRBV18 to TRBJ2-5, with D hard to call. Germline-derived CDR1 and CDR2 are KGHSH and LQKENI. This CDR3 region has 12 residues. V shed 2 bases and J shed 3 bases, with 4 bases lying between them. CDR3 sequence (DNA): TGTGCCAGCTCACCAATCGAAGAGACCCAGTACTTC. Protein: CASSPIEETQYF.

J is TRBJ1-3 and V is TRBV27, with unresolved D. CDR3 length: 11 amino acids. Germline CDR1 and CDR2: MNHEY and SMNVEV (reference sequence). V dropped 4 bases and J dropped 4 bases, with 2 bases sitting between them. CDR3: CASSSGNTIYF. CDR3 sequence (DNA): TGTGCCAGCAGTTCAGGAAACACCATATATTTT.

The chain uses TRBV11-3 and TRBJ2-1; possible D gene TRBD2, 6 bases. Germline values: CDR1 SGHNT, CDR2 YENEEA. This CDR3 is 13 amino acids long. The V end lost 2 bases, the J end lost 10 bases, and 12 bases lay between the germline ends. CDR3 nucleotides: TGTGCCAGCAGCTTAACCCCCGGGGGAGAGCAGTTCTTC. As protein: CASSLTPGGEQFF.

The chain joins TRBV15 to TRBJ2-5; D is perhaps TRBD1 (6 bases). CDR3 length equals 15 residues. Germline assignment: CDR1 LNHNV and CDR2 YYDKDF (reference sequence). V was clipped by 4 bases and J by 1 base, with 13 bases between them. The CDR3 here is CATSITQGFQETQYF. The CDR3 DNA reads TGTGCCACCAGCATAACCCAGGGGTTCCAAGAGACCCAGTACTTC.

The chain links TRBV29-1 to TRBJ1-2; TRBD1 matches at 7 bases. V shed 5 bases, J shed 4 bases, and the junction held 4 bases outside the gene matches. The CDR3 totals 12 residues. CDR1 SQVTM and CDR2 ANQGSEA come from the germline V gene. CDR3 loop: CSVLGTVYGYTF. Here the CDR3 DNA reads TGCAGCGTTTTAGGGACAGTCTATGGCTACACCTTC.

The CDR3 region has the DNA TGTGCCAGCAGCCGAGACAGTAACACTGAAGCTTTCTTT. Translating gives CASSRDSNTEAFF. V is TRBV7-9 and J is TRBJ1-1; maybe TRBD1 (5 bases). This CDR3 comprises 13 residues. The germline gives CDR1 SEHNR, CDR2 FQNEAQ (reference sequence). V shed 5 bases and J shed 2 bases, with 9 bases lying between them.

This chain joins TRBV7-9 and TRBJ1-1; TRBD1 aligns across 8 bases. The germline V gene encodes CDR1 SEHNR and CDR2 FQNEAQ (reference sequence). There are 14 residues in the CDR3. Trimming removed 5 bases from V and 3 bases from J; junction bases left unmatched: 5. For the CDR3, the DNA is TGTGCCAGCAGCATGACGGACAGGGACACTGAAGCTTTCTTT. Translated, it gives CASSMTDRDTEAFF.

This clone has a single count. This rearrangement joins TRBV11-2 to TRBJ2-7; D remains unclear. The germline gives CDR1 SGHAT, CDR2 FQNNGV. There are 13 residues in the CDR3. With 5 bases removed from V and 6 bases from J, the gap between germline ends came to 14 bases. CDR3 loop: CASSPPFGSEQYF. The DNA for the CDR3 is TGTGCCAGCAGCCCCCCCTTCGGTTCCGAGCAGTACTTC.

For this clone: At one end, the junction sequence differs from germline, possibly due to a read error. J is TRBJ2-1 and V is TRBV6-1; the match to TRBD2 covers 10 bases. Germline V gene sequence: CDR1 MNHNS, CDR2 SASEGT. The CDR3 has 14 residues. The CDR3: CASSKAGGPNEQFF. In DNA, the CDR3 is TGTGCCAGCAGTAAAGCGGGGGGGCCGAATGAGCAGTTCTTC.